This entry lists 17 T cell receptor beta chains sequenced from one sample in a study of beta chain features in type 1 diabetes. All of the isolated RNA was reverse transcribed, so expressed TCRB transcripts were sequenced. The protocol was immunoSEQ multiplex PCR, while the TCRdb copy is restricted to in-frame clones and leaves out a portion. The sample lists 350,000 to 400,000 clones, more than 12% occurring once. Sequencing was done on a sample of naive CD4+ T cells from blood. All receptors derive from a woman under 30 in good health.

The V call is TRBV5-1, the J call TRBJ2-3, with TRBD1 identical over 7 bases. After removal of 2 bases from V and 0 bases from J, the junction contained 9 bases not matched to a gene. This CDR3 spans 17 amino acids. Per the germline V gene, CDR1 is SGHRS and CDR2 is YFSETQ. CDR3 sequence: CASSFYRQGSSTDTQYF. In DNA, the CDR3 is TGCGCCAGCAGCTTTTATCGACAGGGTAGTAGCACAGATACGCAGTATTTT.

This clone was observed a few times. The chain couples TRBV5-1 to TRBJ2-5; TRBD2 agrees at 13 bases. The CDR3 is 14 residues long. The ends lost 3 bases at V and 9 bases at J; junction bases unmatched: 5. Germline V gene sequence: CDR1 SGHRS, CDR2 YFSETQ. The CDR3 here is CASSSGLAGVAQYF. The CDR3 DNA follows: TGCGCCAGCAGCTCCGGACTAGCGGGAGTTGCCCAGTACTTC. The full variable domain, completed using reference TRBV5-1 and TRBJ2-5, is KAGVTQTPRYLIKTRGQQVTLSCSPISGHRSVSWYQQTPGQGLQFLFEYFSETQRNKGNFPGRFSGRQFSNSRSEMNVSTLELGDSALYLCASSSGLAGVAQYFGPGTRLLVL.

The chain recombines TRBV30 with TRBJ1-5; D gene uncertain. V lost 0 bases and J lost 5, with 8 bases in between. CDR3 length: 13 amino acids. Germline V CDR1 and CDR2: GTSNPN, SVGIG (reference sequence). The CDR3 DNA reads TGTGCCTGGAGTGTACGTTCAGATCAGCCCCAGCATTTT. Protein sequence: CAWSVRSDQPQHF. Drawing the rest from reference TRBV30 and TRBJ1-5, the complete variable domain is SQTIHQWPATLVQPVGSPLSLECTVEGTSNPNLYWYRQAAGRGLQLLFYSVGIGQISSEVPQNLSASRPQDRQFILSSKKLLLSDSGFYLCAWSVRSDQPQHFGDGTRLSIL.

This clone was counted between two and nine times. CDR3 sequence reads: CASSAIPGLGYEQYF. The CDR3 DNA follows: TGTGCCAGCAGTGCCATACCGGGACTAGGCTACGAGCAGTACTTC. The chain is built from TRBV6-1 and TRBJ2-7; 8 bases are a match to TRBD2. Trimming took 4 bases from V and 3 from J; bases not matched to a gene: 8. Germline assignment: CDR1 MNHNS and CDR2 SASEGT. The CDR3 runs 15 residues.

This clone was counted only a few times. Other DNA sequences in this sample translate to the same CDR3. The J gene is TRBJ2-7, the V gene TRBV6-5; 8 bases are shared with TRBD1. The length of the CDR3 is 13 residues. The V segment lost 6 bases and the J segment 4 bases; nucleotides outside the gene matches: 5. Germline CDR1 MNHEY, CDR2 SVGAGI. The CDR3 reads CASSRTGSYEQYF. CDR3 in DNA: TGTGCCAGCAGCCGGACAGGGTCGTACGAGCAGTACTTC.

Only a few counts were recorded for this clone. The chain has TRBV5-4 and TRBJ2-2; TRBD2 matches at 8 bases. V was pared by 5 bases and J by 5 bases, with 14 bases of the junction left unmatched. Germline V gene data show CDR1 as SGHNT and CDR2 as YYREEE (reference sequence). The CDR3 sequence is 17 residues long. The CDR3, as DNA: TGTGCCAGCAGATTAACCCCGGGACCGGGAGGGACCGGGGAGCTGTTTTTT. Encoded protein: CASRLTPGPGGTGELFF.

The chain recombines TRBV11-2 with TRBJ2-3, with 7 bases that match TRBD1. The germline gives CDR1 SGHAT, CDR2 FQNNGV. The V and J ends lost 5 bases and 0 bases, in that order; junction bases with no gene match: 11. The CDR3 loop spans 17 amino acids. CDR3 coding DNA: TGTGCCAGCAGCACTTTCGTCCGACAGGGAAGCACAGATACGCAGTATTTT. Protein product: CASSTFVRQGSTDTQYF.

This clone was counted between two and nine times. The genes are TRBV19 and TRBJ1-2; no definite D call. In germline, CDR1 is LNHDA, CDR2 SQIVND (reference sequence). CDR3 length: 14 amino acids. Trimming left V 4 bases short and J 1 base short, with 10 bases between. This CDR3 reads CASSTLGVNYGYTF. In nucleotides, the CDR3 is TGTGCCAGTAGTACCCTCGGGGTTAACTATGGCTACACCTTC.

This clone has more than one count but fewer than ten. The J gene is TRBJ2-7, the V gene TRBV7-9, with D unclear. The CDR3 loop spans 16 amino acids. The germline V gene encodes CDR1 SEHNR and CDR2 FQNEAQ (reference sequence). Trimming cost V 0 bases and J 3 bases, with 15 bases left between them. Here the CDR3 reads CASSLARSLAFYEQYF. The CDR3 DNA reads TGTGCCAGCAGCTTAGCGCGGTCCCTCGCCTTCTACGAGCAGTACTTC.

This clone was counted between two and nine times. This rearrangement joins TRBV11-1 to TRBJ2-2, with D uncertain. V lost 5 bases, J lost 2 bases, and 3 bases lay in between. This CDR3 spans 12 amino acids. Germline CDR1 and CDR2: SGHAT and FQDESV (reference sequence). This CDR3 reads CASSLNTGELFF. The CDR3 DNA is TGTGCCAGCAGCCTCAACACCGGGGAGCTGTTTTTT. Full variable domain (rest looked up from reference TRBV11-1 and TRBJ2-2): EAEVAQSPRYKITEKSQAVAFWCDPISGHATLYWYRQILGQGPELLVQFQDESVVDDSQLPKDRFSAERLKGVDSTLKIQPAELGDSAMYLCASSLNTGELFFGEGSRLTVL.

This clone was counted once. The chain uses TRBV29-1 and TRBJ2-7, with TRBD2 identical over 7 bases. The V gene end was trimmed by 5 bases and the J gene end by 4 bases; junction bases not matched to a gene: 14. Looked up from germline, CDR1 is SQVTM and CDR2 is ANQGSEA. This CDR3 is 15 amino acids long. CDR3 DNA sequence: TGCAGCGTTCTCTCGGGAGGACGGTCCCCATACGAGCAGTACTTC. This encodes CSVLSGGRSPYEQYF.

This clone showed up many times. V usage is TRBV29-1 and J usage is TRBJ2-6; 9 nucleotides align to TRBD1. V trimming: 6 bases; J trimming: 11 bases; junction bases outside the gene matches: 5. There are 12 residues in the CDR3. Germline V gene sequence: CDR1 SQVTM, CDR2 ANQGSEA. The CDR3 coding sequence is TGCAGCGTGGCGGGACAGGGCGACGTCCTGACTTTC. This gives the protein CSVAGQGDVLTF.

The genes are TRBV29-1 and TRBJ2-1; TRBD1 aligns across 9 bases. The CDR3 covers 18 residues. Unmatched junction bases numbered 12, after V lost 1 base and J lost 2 bases. Germline values: CDR1 SQVTM, CDR2 ANQGSEA. The CDR3 DNA is TGCAGCGTTGAAGGATCAGCCGTTTACAGGGGGCCCTACAATGAGCAGTTCTTC. Translation: CSVEGSAVYRGPYNEQFF.

This clone was recorded a few times. The rearrangement joins TRBV30 to TRBJ2-7, with TRBD1 matching over 8 bases. Germline-derived CDR1 and CDR2 are GTSNPN and SVGIG (reference sequence). The CDR3 is made up of 11 amino acids. The V and J ends lost 8 bases and 3 bases, in that order; junction bases with no gene match: 3. The CDR3 here is CAGQGFYEQYF. The CDR3 bases are TGTGCCGGACAGGGTTTCTACGAGCAGTACTTC.

This clone has only a few counts. The chain combines TRBV25-1 with TRBJ2-5; D possibly corresponds to TRBD1 (6 bases). The V and J ends lost 5 bases and 4 bases respectively, with 17 bases between them. The V gene's germline CDR1 is MGHDK and CDR2 SYGVNS. The CDR3 is made up of 15 amino acids. Here the CDR3 reads CASSLNRVVGETQYF. The CDR3 DNA sequence: TGTGCCAGCAGTTTAAACAGGGTTGTCGGAGAGACCCAGTACTTC.

The table lists this clone with a few counts. This chain joins TRBV5-1 and TRBJ2-7, with D perhaps matching TRBD2 (5 bases). Trimming removed 1 base from V and 2 bases from J, with 10 bases in between. The length of the CDR3 is 14 residues. The germline CDR1 and CDR2 sequences are SGHRS and YFSETQ. As DNA, the CDR3 is TGCGCCAGCAGCTTGATCGGGAATCCCTACGAGCAGTACTTC. Amino acids: CASSLIGNPYEQYF.

This clone has only a few counts. This chain links TRBV7-2 with TRBJ2-7; a weak D match, TRBD2 (5 bases). Deletions cut 1 base from V and 7 bases from J, with 8 bases between. The CDR3 is made up of 12 amino acids. Germline V gene lookup returns CDR1 SGHTA and CDR2 FQGNSA. The CDR3 is CASSLGGWEQYF. The CDR3 DNA reads TGTGCCAGCAGCTTAGGAGGGTGGGAGCAGTACTTC.